Listed below are T cell receptor beta chains from one sample, sequenced in a study of blood T cell repertoires in COVID-19. Clones were read by immunoSEQ multiplex PCR, and TCRdb kept only the in-frame ones, dropping some. The sample shows approximately 150,000 clones, roughly 89% of them seen only once. Sample: peripheral blood. Receptors were obtained from a man aged 45 to 65 with active or convalescent COVID-19. Each CDR3 is given with its conserved first and last residue. The order of the fields is CDR3 length, V gene, J gene, CDR3 protein.

12	TRBV11-2	TRBJ2-5	CASSPLGETQYF
13	TRBV28	TRBJ2-7	CASRGQASYEQYF
13	TRBV6-5	TRBJ1-6	CASRQGASSPLHF
15	TRBV7-8	TRBJ2-7	CASSLLQGARYEQYF
15	TRBV5-1	TRBJ2-7	CASSLAREKAYEQYF
15	TRBV28	TRBJ2-7	CASSFSTGSSYEQYF
15	TRBV10-3	TRBJ1-6	CAINPGTGLNSPLHF
16	TRBV29-1	TRBJ1-2	CSVGQGLSFGTYGYTF
16	TRBV10-3	TRBJ2-3	CAISATSGGFTDTQYF
14	TRBV10-1	TRBJ1-4	CARKRRGAGEKLFF
16	TRBV13	TRBJ2-1	CASSSTGTNPYNEQFF
15	TRBV5-1	TRBJ1-5	CASSLGQGSNQPQHF
16	TRBV3-1/TRBV3-2	TRBJ2-7	CASSQVTAGYSYEQYF
11	TRBV19	TRBJ1-1	CASRQGTEAFF
17	TRBV30	TRBJ1-1	CAWSVFGRGLGITEAFF
13	TRBV6-5	TRBJ1-2	CASTTGTKDGYTF
15	TRBV9	TRBJ2-5	CASSVFNGAQETQYF
18	TRBV3-1/TRBV3-2	TRBJ2-2	CASSRPGTSGGPTGELFF
15	TRBV6-5	TRBJ2-3	CASSYQGESTDTQYF
13	TRBV4-3	TRBJ1-1	CASSPRRGTEAFF
15	TRBV7-2	TRBJ2-2	CASSLAGGRAGELFF
13	TRBV19	TRBJ1-5	CASSIDRVQPQHF
18	TRBV7-2	TRBJ2-1	CASSLGTSSSSSYNEQFF
21	TRBV5-1	TRBJ2-7	CASRHGTGGLGTSGTPWEQYF
15	TRBV6-5	TRBJ2-5	CASSNPGGGGETQYF
14	TRBV14	TRBJ2-5	CASSQENRQETQYF
13	TRBV5-4	TRBJ1-2	CASSLTAGVGYTF
15	TRBV7-7	TRBJ2-1	CASSLRLAEDNEQFF
13	TRBV4-2	TRBJ2-2	CASSHEGYGELFF
13	TRBV6-5	TRBJ1-5	CASRKLGNQPQHF
17	TRBV28	TRBJ2-3	CASSQTPTSPISHTQYF
12	TRBV20-1	TRBJ1-2	CSASNRPYGYTF
12	TRBV2	TRBJ1-2	CASSRRDYGYTF
17	TRBV5-6	TRBJ2-5	CASSLASGTGGQETQYF
14	TRBV28	TRBJ2-4	CATIGLISRSIQYF
14	TRBV6-5	TRBJ2-1	CASTAQNRVYEQFF